This TCR beta chain was identified in a study of cytomegalovirus exposure and HLA in healthy donors. V was clipped by 5 bases and J by 8 bases; unmatched bases: 4. The CDR3 totals 12 residues. In germline, CDR1 is MNHEY, CDR2 SVGAGI. Overall study findings and caveats: Presence/absence comparisons presumed near-even sequencing depth among donors. Reports indicated that the classifier achieved high specificity and sensitivity in diagnosing cytomegalovirus status.

Primers for the PCR totalled 60 Vbeta and 13 Jbeta. In the original analysis: Later work found around 80 million unique TCR beta chains, with about 10 million shared. The method was immunoSEQ multiplex PCR; TCRdb's version includes in-frame clones alone and lacks a portion of them. V and J calls and clone size follow that table, whereas D and trimming were derived from the DNA. The sample yields about 140,000 clones, roughly 77% seen once. Points on this clone: Its antigen is unknown.

The J gene is TRBJ1-1, the V gene TRBV6-5; 8 positions match TRBD1. This clonotype was obtained from a female donor in good health and CMV-seronegative. The sequenced sample consisted of PBMCs. The CDR3 nucleotides are TGTGCCAGCAGTCCTCGGACAGGGGAAGCTTTCTTT. It is translated as CASSPRTGEAFF.